This is a list of T cell receptor beta chains from one sample in a study of shared clonotypes between healthy human individuals. The protocol was immunoSEQ multiplex PCR, while the TCRdb copy is restricted to in-frame clones and leaves out a portion. Seen here are about 480,000 clones, 75% to 80% observed once, and the top ten hold 9.5% to 15%. Specimen: PBMCs. These receptors were taken from a woman aged 40 to 49 in good health. Some clones in this sample may be carry-over from other donors' samples. The conserved cysteine and the conserved F or W are not part of the CDR3 here. Clone size is given for some rows only: seen once, a few or many times, or a class if the clone is expanded.

abundance: -
j_gene: TRBJ2-2
v_gene: TRBV28
CDR3aa: ASSLARGTGELF

abundance: -
j_gene: TRBJ2-2
v_gene: TRBV7-9
CDR3aa: ASSLARLETGTGELF

abundance: -
j_gene: TRBJ2-7
v_gene: TRBV15
CDR3aa: ATSRGGMGLYYEQY

abundance: few
j_gene: TRBJ1-5
v_gene: TRBV30
CDR3aa: AWSVANSNQPQH

abundance: -
j_gene: TRBJ1-5
v_gene: TRBV5-5
CDR3aa: ASSLTGHLNQPQH

abundance: -
j_gene: TRBJ1-1
v_gene: TRBV19
CDR3aa: ASPLGERGTEAF

abundance: -
j_gene: TRBJ2-6
v_gene: TRBV7-3
CDR3aa: ASSPVLAGANVLT

abundance: -
j_gene: TRBJ2-1
v_gene: TRBV28
CDR3aa: ASISAGPSNEQF

abundance: -
j_gene: TRBJ2-7
v_gene: TRBV2
CDR3aa: ASSVGNSYEQY

abundance: -
j_gene: TRBJ2-1
v_gene: TRBV5-4
CDR3aa: ASSLPGTGIYEQF

abundance: once
j_gene: TRBJ1-2
v_gene: TRBV7-3
CDR3aa: ASSLSHNEGYGYT

abundance: few
j_gene: TRBJ2-2
v_gene: TRBV6-5
CDR3aa: ASGSGWSTGELF

abundance: few
j_gene: TRBJ1-4
v_gene: TRBV5-4
CDR3aa: ASSSDRDEKLF

abundance: few
j_gene: TRBJ2-2
v_gene: TRBV11-2
CDR3aa: ASSQDHGSTGELF

abundance: -
j_gene: TRBJ2-5
v_gene: TRBV5-1
CDR3aa: ASSLGTGGRETQY

abundance: -
j_gene: TRBJ1-2
v_gene: TRBV7-2
CDR3aa: ASSPTLGPADGYT

abundance: -
j_gene: TRBJ2-6
v_gene: TRBV28
CDR3aa: ASGGFWSGANVLT

abundance: -
j_gene: TRBJ2-7
v_gene: TRBV6-1
CDR3aa: ASSGGQLSSYEQY

abundance: -
j_gene: TRBJ1-5
v_gene: TRBV18
CDR3aa: ASSPLGQSNQPQH

abundance: -
j_gene: TRBJ2-3
v_gene: TRBV9
CDR3aa: ASSVGFRLGTDTQY

abundance: -
j_gene: TRBJ1-2
v_gene: TRBV2
CDR3aa: ASREPNPAGGNGYT

abundance: -
j_gene: TRBJ1-1
v_gene: TRBV6-4
CDR3aa: ASSDPPIRTGAGVDTEAF

abundance: -
j_gene: TRBJ2-7
v_gene: TRBV6-1
CDR3aa: ASGGTVADEQY

abundance: -
j_gene: TRBJ1-4
v_gene: TRBV9
CDR3aa: ASSPGWGLEKLF

abundance: -
j_gene: TRBJ1-5
v_gene: TRBV19
CDR3aa: ASSVTGGDQPQH

abundance: few
j_gene: TRBJ2-3
v_gene: TRBV7-2
CDR3aa: ASSLGTDTQY

abundance: -
j_gene: TRBJ1-5
v_gene: TRBV27
CDR3aa: ASSHGGNSQPQH

abundance: few
j_gene: TRBJ1-1
v_gene: TRBV7-2
CDR3aa: ASSFSHRDTEAF

abundance: -
j_gene: TRBJ2-7
v_gene: TRBV7-8
CDR3aa: ASSSSRRSYEQY

abundance: -
j_gene: TRBJ2-3
v_gene: TRBV5-1
CDR3aa: ASSPGDTQY

abundance: once
j_gene: TRBJ2-5
v_gene: TRBV5-1
CDR3aa: ASSEGDSETQY

abundance: -
j_gene: TRBJ1-5
v_gene: TRBV27
CDR3aa: ASSFMVGNQPQH

abundance: -
j_gene: TRBJ2-7
v_gene: TRBV10-3
CDR3aa: AISSGLAGLSEQY